Shown below are 21 T cell receptor beta chains from a single sample sequenced in a study of blood T cell repertoires in COVID-19. TCRdb keeps only in-frame clones here, not all; method: immunoSEQ multiplex PCR. The sample gives 650,000 to 800,000 clones, around 89% of which show up once; about 0.26% is in the top ten. Sequenced sample: peripheral blood. The receptors shown here come from a young woman with acute or convalescent COVID-19.

The chain has TRBV11-2 and TRBJ2-5; tentative D call: TRBD1 (5 bases). The CDR3 is 14 residues long. Germline lookup yields CDR1 SGHAT and CDR2 FQNNGV. Trimming shortened V by 1 base and J by 5 bases, and 11 bases separated the two germline ends. The CDR3 reads CASSLGAGPETQYF. CDR3 DNA: TGTGCCAGCAGCTTAGGGGCAGGGCCGGAGACCCAGTACTTC.

The chain has TRBV7-2 and TRBJ1-1; TRBD1 might be the D (5 bases). The CDR3 consists of 16 residues. Per germline, CDR1 SGHTA and CDR2 FQGNSA. Trimming took off 3 bases at V and 1 base at J, with 15 bases between the two ends. The CDR3 loop is CASSLGPGRENTEAFF. The CDR3 DNA is TGTGCCAGCAGCTTGGGGCCGGGGAGGGAGAACACTGAAGCTTTCTTT.

This clone turned up a few times. The chain joins TRBV19 to TRBJ1-6, with D unclear. V was trimmed by 1 base and J by 0 bases, leaving 7 bases between them. This CDR3 spans 16 amino acids. Germline loops: CDR1 LNHDA, CDR2 SQIVND (reference sequence). The CDR3 is CASSIATGSYNSPLHF. DNA for the CDR3: TGTGCCAGTAGTATAGCCACCGGCTCCTATAATTCACCCCTCCACTTT.

The rearrangement uses TRBV5-5 and TRBJ1-2, with 8 nucleotides matching TRBD1. Trimming removed 6 bases from V and 8 bases from J; junction bases left unmatched: 15. The CDR3 runs 15 residues. Germline lookup yields CDR1 SGHKS and CDR2 YYEKEE (reference sequence). The CDR3 DNA reads TGTGCCAGCACCCAACCTAACGGACAGGGAGGAGGCTACACCTTC. It yields the protein CASTQPNGQGGGYTF.

The V gene is TRBV6-6, the J gene TRBJ1-3; D may be TRBD1 (6 bases). Between the trimmed V and J ends, which lost 5 bases and 0 bases, there was a span of 20 bases. The germline V gene has CDR1 MNHNY and CDR2 SVGAGI (reference sequence). The CDR3 is 18 residues long. This chain's CDR3 is CASSQLGTNPFSGNTIYF. The DNA for the CDR3 is TGTGCCAGCAGTCAACTTGGGACAAACCCTTTCTCTGGAAACACCATATATTTT.

The chain couples TRBV7-3 to TRBJ2-1; TRBD1 matches at 9 bases. J lost 2 bases, V lost 5 bases, and 4 bases had no gene match. The CDR3 totals 15 residues. Germline CDR1 reads SGHTA; CDR2 reads FQGTGA. DNA for the CDR3: TGTGCCAGCAGCCAAGGGACAGGGCCCTACAATGAGCAGTTCTTC. This encodes CASSQGTGPYNEQFF.

This chain joins TRBV9 and TRBJ1-6, with D possibly matching TRBD1 (6 bases). This CDR3 region has 16 residues. Trimming took 8 bases from V and 0 from J, leaving 15 bases between them. Germline-derived CDR1 and CDR2 are SGDLS and YYNGEE. DNA of the CDR3: TGTGCCAGTTCCGGGGGCGGGAGCTCCTATAATTCACCCCTCCACTTT. It yields the protein CASSGGGSSYNSPLHF.

The chain has TRBV5-1 and TRBJ1-3; possibly TRBD1 for D (5 bases). The germline CDR1 and CDR2 sequences are SGHRS and YFSETQ. This CDR3 contains 15 residues. V was cut by 5 bases and J by 0 bases, with 12 bases left in between. The CDR3 DNA follows: TGCGCCAGCAGTCGGGAGGGGAGCTCTGGAAACACCATATATTTT. Protein: CASSREGSSGNTIYF.

This rearrangement joins TRBV7-9 to TRBJ1-1, with D unclear. The CDR3 spans 16 residues. V was clipped by 3 bases and J by 0 bases, with 14 bases between them. Germline V lookup: CDR1 SEHNR, CDR2 FQNEAQ (reference sequence). CDR3 loop: CASSLGATGLNTEAFF. In nucleotides, the CDR3 is TGTGCCAGCAGCTTGGGCGCTACCGGATTGAACACTGAAGCTTTCTTT.

The V gene is TRBV11-2, the J gene TRBJ2-3; 8 bases map to TRBD2. Per germline, CDR1 SGHAT and CDR2 FQNNGV. The ends lost 2 bases at V and 0 bases at J; junction bases unmatched: 1. The CDR3 is 15 amino acids. CDR3 nucleotides: TGTGCCAGCAGCTTAACTAGCGGCAGCACAGATACGCAGTATTTT. Translation gives CASSLTSGSTDTQYF.

The rearrangement links TRBV30 to TRBJ2-7, with 9 nucleotides matching TRBD1. Germline lookup yields CDR1 GTSNPN and CDR2 SVGIG (reference sequence). V dropped 4 bases and J dropped 3; count of bases not matched to a gene: 7. This CDR3 has 14 amino acids. CDR3 nucleotides: TGTGCCTGGAATGCCGGGACAGGGATCTACGAGCAGTACTTC. The encoded protein is CAWNAGTGIYEQYF.

The gene calls are TRBV18 and TRBJ2-7; 8 bases agree with TRBD1. The CDR3 is 12 amino acids. V trimming: 6 bases; J trimming: 8 bases; junction bases outside the gene matches: 6. Germline CDR1 KGHSH, CDR2 LQKENI. The CDR3 loop reads CASSKTGEQQYF. The CDR3 DNA reads as TGTGCCAGCTCCAAGACAGGGGAGCAGCAGTACTTC. Filled out from reference TRBV18 and TRBJ2-7, the complete variable domain reads NAGVMQNPRHLVRRRGQEARLRCSPMKGHSHVYWYRQLPEEGLKFMVYLQKENIIDESGMPKERFSAEFPKEGPSILRIQQVVRGDSAAYFCASSKTGEQQYFGPGTRLTVT.

CDR3 nucleotides: TGCAGCGTTGTGTCAGGGGGACACACCTTC. Encoded protein: CSVVSGGHTF. The rearrangement uses TRBV29-1 and TRBJ1-2; 7 bases are shared with TRBD1. Germline V gives CDR1 SQVTM, CDR2 ANQGSEA. The V and J ends lost 4 bases and 12 bases, in that order; junction bases with no gene match: 5. The CDR3 loop spans 10 amino acids.

The chain links TRBV11-3 to TRBJ1-6, with D perhaps matching TRBD1 (5 bases). The length of the CDR3 is 13 residues. Germline V lookup: CDR1 SGHNT, CDR2 YENEEA. Deletions cut 4 bases from V and 11 bases from J, with 12 bases between. CDR3 DNA: TGTGCCAGCAGCTCCGAGGCGGGGGCACCCCTCCACTTT. Translated, it gives CASSSEAGAPLHF.

The rearrangement links TRBV10-3 to TRBJ2-1, with 7 bases lining up with TRBD1. Germline V gene sequence: CDR1 ENHRY, CDR2 SYGVKD. The V gene end was trimmed by 4 bases and the J gene end by 6 bases; junction bases not matched to a gene: 15. The CDR3 extends over 17 amino acids. This CDR3 reads CAISVIEGASGPNEQFF. CDR3 sequence (DNA): TGTGCCATCAGTGTAATCGAGGGGGCGTCGGGACCCAATGAGCAGTTCTTC.

The chain links TRBV7-6 to TRBJ2-2; 8 bases are a match to TRBD2. From germline, CDR1 is SGHVS and CDR2 FNYEAQ. This CDR3 has 17 residues. V lost 1 base, J lost 4 bases, and 8 bases stayed unmatched. This CDR3 reads CASSLDVRGGGTGELFF. DNA of the CDR3: TGTGCCAGCAGCTTAGATGTTCGGGGGGGCGGCACCGGGGAGCTGTTTTTT. Complete variable domain (other parts from reference TRBV7-6 and TRBJ2-2): GAGVSQSPRYKVTKRGQDVALRCDPISGHVSLYWYRQALGQGPEFLTYFNYEAQQDKSGLPNDRFSAERPEGSISTLTIQRTEQRDSAMYRCASSLDVRGGGTGELFFGEGSRLTVL.

This chain joins TRBV2 and TRBJ1-2, with TRBD1 matching over 11 bases. The germline V gene encodes CDR1 SNHLY and CDR2 FYNNEI. The ends lost 3 bases at V and 3 bases at J; junction bases unmatched: 6. The CDR3 length is 16 residues. This CDR3 reads CASSDGQGAGDYGYTF. CDR3 nucleotides: TGTGCCAGCAGTGACGGACAGGGGGCAGGTGACTATGGCTACACCTTC.

The CDR3 loop is CAISESGIPSSYNSPLHF. The CDR3 nucleotides read TGTGCCATCAGTGAGTCGGGCATCCCAAGCTCCTATAATTCACCCCTCCACTTT. V is TRBV10-3 and J is TRBJ1-6; D remains ambiguous. Between the trimmed V and J ends, which lost 0 bases and 0 bases, there was a span of 12 bases. Germline V gene data show CDR1 as ENHRY and CDR2 as SYGVKD. The length of the CDR3 is 18 residues.

The V and J genes are TRBV28 and TRBJ1-1, with TRBD1 as a possible D gene (5 bases). CDR3 length: 15 residues. Trimming removed 5 bases from V and 4 bases from J, with 17 bases in between. Looked up from germline, CDR1 is MDHEN and CDR2 is SYDVKM. CDR3 amino acids: CASSPPGDGGTEAFF. CDR3 DNA sequence: TGTGCCAGCAGTCCCCCGGGGGATGGTGGCACTGAAGCTTTCTTT.

The chain links TRBV7-9 to TRBJ2-7, with 9 bases matching TRBD1. Germline V CDR1 and CDR2: SEHNR, FQNEAQ (reference sequence). V shed 6 bases, J shed 1 base, and the junction held 7 bases outside the gene matches. This CDR3 has 15 amino acids. The CDR3 is CASRTGTGLSYEQYF. The CDR3 DNA is TGTGCCAGCAGAACCGGGACAGGGCTTTCCTACGAGCAGTACTTC.

This clone was detected once. This chain uses TRBV6-5 with TRBJ1-2; D remains unclear. The CDR3 sequence is 14 residues long. Germline CDR1 reads MNHEY; CDR2 reads SVGAGI. V lost 7 bases and J 8 bases, leaving 20 bases between the germline ends. The CDR3 DNA reads as TGTGCCAGCACCCGCCGGGGTATTACACGGGGCTACACCTTC. Its protein is CASTRRGITRGYTF.